Each of the 28 T cell receptor beta chains below was sequenced from the same sample in a study of human T cells and chemical hapten exposure. The sample's time point: patch test 2, 6 weeks after DPC sensitization. The treatment was: therapeutic diphenylcyclopropenone sensitization with weekly scalp DPC. One entry per CDR3 protein results from TCRdb running MiXCR on the RACE reads. The repertoire holds tens of thousands of distinct CDR3 sequences, about 10% seen once, with about 2% in the top ten. The material was whole blood, obtained in connection with sensitization to the hapten diphenylcyclopropenone (DPC). The receptors here all came from a man in his forties with alopecia areata. Some clones in this sample may be carry-over from other donors' samples.

This clonotype was counted many times. This chain connects TRBV24-1 to TRBJ2-3, with 10 bases that match TRBD2. This CDR3 is 17 amino acids long. Unmatched junction bases numbered 8, after V lost 3 bases and J lost 3 bases. Germline-derived CDR1 and CDR2 are KGHDR and SFDVKD. In DNA form, the CDR3 reads TGTGCCACCAGTGATGGGGTAGCGGGAGGTAGAACAGATACGCAGTATTTT. This encodes CATSDGVAGGRTDTQYF.

This clonotype was observed a few times. V usage is TRBV20-1 and J usage is TRBJ2-7; 8 nucleotides align to TRBD1. Germline V gene sequence: CDR1 DFQATT, CDR2 SNEGSKA (reference sequence). The CDR3 consists of 15 residues. The junction had 14 bases not matched to a gene; V was cut back by 4 bases and J by 6 bases. CDR3 in amino acids: CSATPDGVQGGEQYF. The CDR3 DNA reads as TGCAGTGCTACCCCAGACGGGGTACAGGGGGGCGAGCAGTACTTC.

This clonotype was counted at least ten times. This chain uses TRBV28 with TRBJ2-1; D may be TRBD1 (6 bases). The CDR3 covers 16 residues. Germline V gene data show CDR1 as MDHEN and CDR2 as SYDVKM. The ends were cut back, 5 bases at V and 8 bases at J, with 22 bases in the middle. The CDR3 nucleotides are TGTGCCAGCAGTCAGGGTCCGGCAGGGGAATATTATGAGCAGTTCTTC. This encodes CASSQGPAGEYYEQFF.

This clonotype was counted only a few times. The genes are TRBV9 and TRBJ2-1; 8 bases agree with TRBD1. In germline, CDR1 is SGDLS, CDR2 YYNGEE. The CDR3 contains 14 residues. The ends lost 3 bases at V and 6 bases at J; junction bases unmatched: 5. This CDR3 is CASSALDRVNEQFF. Written as DNA, the CDR3 is TGTGCCAGCAGCGCCCTGGACAGGGTCAATGAGCAGTTCTTC.

This sequence joins TRBV6-2 or TRBV6-3 and TRBJ1-1; TRBD1 matches at 10 bases. CDR3 size: 16 residues. The V segment lost 4 bases and the J segment 4 bases; nucleotides outside the gene matches: 9. Germline loops: CDR1 MNHEY, CDR2 SVGEGT. DNA for the CDR3: TGTGCCAGCAGTTCGGGACAGGGGATGTTGGGCACTGAAGCTTTCTTT. The encoded protein is CASSSGQGMLGTEAFF.

This chain links TRBV30 with TRBJ2-7; the match to TRBD1 covers 10 bases. Unmatched junction bases numbered 8, after V lost 3 bases and J lost 3 bases. Germline V lookup: CDR1 GTSNPN, CDR2 SVGIG (reference sequence). This CDR3 region has 15 residues. In DNA form, the CDR3 reads TGTGCCTGGAGCCCAGGGACAGGGGTTCTCTACGAGCAGTACTTC. Translating it yields CAWSPGTGVLYEQYF.

This clonotype occurred many times. The chain recombines TRBV12-3 or TRBV12-4 with TRBJ1-1; D is ambiguous. V gave up 5 bases and J gave up 11 bases, with 18 bases separating them. The CDR3 runs 13 residues. The CDR3 here is CASSPRAGWRAFF. The CDR3 bases are TGTGCCAGCAGTCCCCGGGCAGGATGGAGGGCTTTCTTT.

The chain links TRBV7-9 to TRBJ2-1; 8 nucleotides align to TRBD2. The germline V gene encodes CDR1 SEHNR and CDR2 FQNEAQ (reference sequence). There are 18 residues in the CDR3. Trimming removed 4 bases from V and 0 bases from J; junction bases left unmatched: 11. CDR3 amino acids: CASSSRYERGSSYNEQFF. The CDR3 bases are TGTGCCAGCAGCTCCCGGTATGAGCGGGGGAGCTCCTACAATGAGCAGTTCTTC.

The chain joins TRBV12-3 or TRBV12-4 to TRBJ2-3, with D hard to call. The V gene lost 2 bases and the J gene lost 7 bases, with 10 bases spanning the gap. The length of the CDR3 is 13 residues. This CDR3 reads CASSLQLGNTQYF. The CDR3 bases are TGTGCCAGCAGTTTACAACTGGGAAATACGCAGTATTTT.

This clonotype has a single count. The gene calls are TRBV30 and TRBJ1-1; D remains unclear. The CDR3 loop spans 13 amino acids. In germline, CDR1 is GTSNPN, CDR2 SVGIG (reference sequence). Trimming took off 3 bases at V and 1 base at J, with 9 bases between the two ends. CDR3 in amino acids: CAWSHLRNTEAFF. CDR3 coding DNA: TGTGCCTGGAGCCATCTCCGGAACACTGAAGCTTTCTTT.

There are many counts of this clonotype. V and J are TRBV11-1 and TRBJ1-1, with D possibly matching TRBD1 (5 bases). Trimming cost V 5 bases and J 0 bases, with 13 bases left between them. This CDR3 has 15 amino acids. CDR1 is SGHAT and CDR2 is FQDESV in the germline V gene (reference sequence). The CDR3 coding sequence is TGTGCCAGCAGCCCAGGACGGGGGATGAACACTGAAGCTTTCTTT. Its translation is CASSPGRGMNTEAFF.

CDR3: CASSLTLADPTDTQYF. CDR3 DNA sequence: TGTGCCAGCAGCTTGACACTAGCGGACCCCACAGATACGCAGTATTTT. The chain uses TRBV7-9 and TRBJ2-3, with 8 bases that match TRBD2. Trimming at V came to 3 bases and at J to 2 bases, leaving 7 bases not matched to a gene. The CDR3 extends over 16 amino acids. The germline V gene has CDR1 SEHNR and CDR2 FQNEAQ (reference sequence).

The gene calls are TRBV10-3 and TRBJ2-3; 10 bases map to TRBD2. The CDR3 sequence is 15 residues long. In germline, CDR1 is ENHRY, CDR2 SYGVKD. V lost 4 bases, J lost 2 bases, and 3 bases stayed unmatched. The CDR3 DNA follows: TGTGCCATCAGTGGCGGGACTAGCGCCACAGATACGCAGTATTTT. Amino acid sequence: CAISGGTSATDTQYF.

This clonotype was counted only a few times. The V and J genes are TRBV7-2 and TRBJ1-5; 9 bases match TRBD1. The CDR3 totals 15 residues. Looked up from germline, CDR1 is SGHTA and CDR2 is FQGNSA. Trimming cost V 5 bases and J 5 bases; bases outside gene matches: 7. The CDR3 is CASSPDRGIDQPQHF. CDR3 DNA: TGTGCCAGCAGCCCGGACAGGGGCATCGATCAGCCCCAGCATTTT.

This clonotype showed up just a few times. This rearrangement joins TRBV11-3 to TRBJ2-2; 7 bases match TRBD2. Germline assignment: CDR1 SGHNT and CDR2 YENEEA. The CDR3 extends over 19 amino acids. After removal of 5 bases from V and 1 base from J, the junction contained 16 bases not matched to a gene. The CDR3 DNA reads as TGTGCCAGCAGCCCCAAGCGGGGAAGCTCGGGATTGAACACCGGGGAGCTGTTTTTT. It specifies CASSPKRGSSGLNTGELFF.

This clonotype has a count of ten or more. The V and J genes are TRBV29-1 and TRBJ1-1; 8 bases are shared with TRBD1. This CDR3 comprises 17 residues. The germline CDR1 and CDR2 sequences are SQVTM and ANQGSEA. With V trimmed by 7 bases and J by 1 base, 17 bases remained unmatched. CDR3 nucleotides: TGCAGCGGTCGAGGACAGGGTAGGGTAAACCGGAACACTGAAGCTTTCTTT. Its protein is CSGRGQGRVNRNTEAFF.

The chain couples TRBV24-1 to TRBJ2-3, with TRBD2 matching 14 bases. The germline gives CDR1 KGHDR, CDR2 SFDVKD. The CDR3 is made up of 18 amino acids. The J segment lost 6 bases and the V segment lost 1 base, leaving 8 bases of the junction unmatched. The DNA of the CDR3 is TGTGCCACCAGTGATTTAAGGGGGACTAGCGGGAGTGACGATACGCAGTATTTT. It specifies CATSDLRGTSGSDDTQYF.

The chain is built from TRBV20-1 and TRBJ1-1; D unclear. CDR3 length equals 13 residues. CDR1 is DFQATT and CDR2 is SNEGSKA in the germline V gene (reference sequence). V lost 0 bases, J lost 3 bases, and 8 bases lay in between. The CDR3 DNA reads TGCAGTGCTAGAGATCTAAGGGACACTGAAGCTTTCTTT. Its protein is CSARDLRDTEAFF.

This clonotype appeared a few times. The chain combines TRBV29-1 with TRBJ2-3; 12 bases fit TRBD2. CDR3 size: 15 residues. The V gene end was trimmed by 7 bases and the J gene end by 2 bases; junction bases not matched to a gene: 7. Germline assignment: CDR1 SQVTM and CDR2 ANQGSEA. The CDR3 region has the DNA TGCAGCGCCTCCCGGACTAGCGGGAACACAGATACGCAGTATTTT. It specifies CSASRTSGNTDTQYF.

The genes are TRBV7-2 and TRBJ2-7; 7 bases line up with TRBD2. The V gene's germline CDR1 is SGHTA and CDR2 FQGNSA. Trimming at V came to 6 bases and at J to 1 base, leaving 9 bases not matched to a gene. This CDR3 is built from 15 residues. CDR3 in amino acids: CASSHPASGSYEQYV. The CDR3 DNA follows: TGTGCCAGCAGTCATCCGGCTAGCGGATCCTACGAGCAGTACGTC.

This clonotype was seen only a few times. The chain recombines TRBV11-3 with TRBJ2-5, with D maybe TRBD2 (6 bases). CDR1 and CDR2 from the germline V gene are SGHNT and YENEEA. The CDR3 is 16 residues long. The V end lost 5 bases, the J end lost 4 bases, and 20 bases lay between the germline ends. The CDR3 spells CASSPPQWGVGETQYF. Here the CDR3 DNA reads TGTGCCAGCAGCCCTCCCCAGTGGGGGGTCGGAGAGACCCAGTACTTC.

The chain employs TRBV7-8 and TRBJ2-5; D remains ambiguous. V lost 0 bases, J lost 0 bases, and 2 bases lay in between. CDR1 is SGHVS and CDR2 is FQNEAQ in the germline V gene. The CDR3 totals 13 residues. The CDR3 sequence: CASSLAYQETQYF. The CDR3 coding sequence is TGTGCCAGCAGCTTAGCGTACCAAGAGACCCAGTACTTC.

The chain uses TRBV24-1 and TRBJ2-3; 7 positions match TRBD2. V shed 4 bases and J 4 bases; nucleotides not matched to a gene: 4. The germline CDR1 and CDR2 sequences are KGHDR and SFDVKD. There are 14 residues in the CDR3. DNA of the CDR3: TGTGCCACCAGTGAACCGGGAGGAGCAGATACGCAGTATTTT. It is translated as CATSEPGGADTQYF.

This clonotype was seen only a few times. This chain connects TRBV24-1 to TRBJ2-1; a possible D gene is TRBD1 (6 bases). The CDR3 is made up of 14 amino acids. Deletions cut 1 base from V and 8 bases from J, with 11 bases between. CDR1 is KGHDR and CDR2 is SFDVKD in the germline V gene. For the CDR3, the DNA is TGTGCCACCAGTGATTTTACAGGGAGCCATGAGCAGTTCTTC. It is translated as CATSDFTGSHEQFF.

This clonotype was seen at least ten times. The chain links TRBV7-9 to TRBJ2-1; 7 nucleotides align to TRBD2. The CDR3 sequence is 18 residues long. In germline, CDR1 is SEHNR, CDR2 FQNEAQ (reference sequence). The J segment lost 6 bases and the V segment lost 2 bases, leaving 16 bases of the junction unmatched. The CDR3 reads CASSLHALRTGRSNEQFF. For the CDR3, the DNA is TGTGCCAGCAGCTTACACGCTTTGAGGACCGGGAGGAGCAATGAGCAGTTCTTC.

The chain carries TRBV9 and TRBJ2-1; the match to TRBD2 covers 8 bases. V was clipped by 4 bases and J by 4 bases; unmatched bases: 13. Looked up from germline, CDR1 is SGDLS and CDR2 is YYNGEE. This CDR3 region has 17 residues. CDR3 nucleotides: TGTGCCAGCAGCTTATTACCAAGCGGGGGAGGGTACAATGAGCAGTTCTTC. Amino acids: CASSLLPSGGGYNEQFF.

V is TRBV5-1 and J is TRBJ2-7, with D possibly TRBD2 on 6 matching bases. The CDR3 spans 12 residues. The germline V gene has CDR1 SGHRS and CDR2 YFSETQ. Trimming shortened V by 4 bases and J by 4 bases, and 9 bases separated the two germline ends. The CDR3 reads CASSTGVYEQYF. In DNA form, the CDR3 reads TGCGCCAGCAGCACGGGGGTATACGAGCAGTACTTC.

The chain has TRBV20-1 and TRBJ1-1; a possible D gene is TRBD1 (6 bases). The germline V gene has CDR1 DFQATT and CDR2 SNEGSKA (reference sequence). V dropped 6 bases and J dropped 8 bases, with 16 bases sitting between them. This CDR3 is built from 12 residues. The CDR3 reads CSALRGPGEAFF. In nucleotides, the CDR3 is TGCAGTGCGCTCAGGGGCCCGGGGGAAGCTTTCTTT.